One T cell receptor beta chain is described in this entry. Its antigen is unknown. Time point noted: blood from clinic visit 5 months post-surgery; TSC patient then seizure free. Surgery cases with the highest brain T cell transcript signatures were chosen for sequencing. Patients received at least one anti-epileptic drug before surgery. These data originate in a study of brain T cells in children with intractable seizures. Study conclusions and caveats: Patients' HCMV serostatus was unknown; virus specificity rests on CDR3 similarity alone. Clones missing pre-surgery may reflect undersampling of that blood sample.

The method was immunoSEQ multiplex PCR; TCRdb's version includes in-frame clones alone and lacks a portion of them. The sample lists a few hundred thousand clones, 93% occurring once. The sample was peripheral blood, taken roughly 5 months after surgery. This TCR was recovered from a boy under three years old with tuberous sclerosis and intractable seizures.

The CDR3 bases are TGCGCCAGCAAAGGGAAGGGGAATTCACCCCTCCACTTT. This codes for CASKGKGNSPLHF. V is TRBV4-1 and J is TRBJ1-6; D perhaps matches TRBD1 (5 bases). This CDR3 has 13 residues. Germline V gene data show CDR1 as MGHRA and CDR2 as YSYEKL. Trimming removed 7 bases at V and 7 bases at J, with 11 bases between.